The next 19 T cell receptor beta chains were all read from a single sample in a study of CD8 T cells in ankylosing spondylitis (dated by TCRdb to about 2017). The library was made by 5' RACE. Data came from an Illumina HiSeq 2500. TCRdb cleaned the public reads at Q25 with fastp, built clones with MiXCR and kept in-frame beta chains. Each entry merges the rows of one CDR3 protein and shows their most common DNA and genes. Counted in this sample were some 840,000 distinct CDR3 sequences; about 11% of them appeared once. Approximately 0.46% of the sample is held by the ten biggest clonotypes. The paper as a whole reports these results and caveats: Blood from ankylosing spondylitis patients appeared to be characterized by a TCR beta motif made up of several highly homologous amino acid variants.

No antigen has been assigned to these receptors. The source material was blood, either unsorted or a sorted T cell fraction (not recorded which). These receptors were obtained from a male donor with ankylosing spondylitis.

This clonotype was observed a few times. This rearrangement joins TRBV20-1 to TRBJ2-7; D gene unclear. The CDR3 totals 13 residues. V lost 4 bases and J lost 2, with 12 bases in between. Germline CDR1 is DFQATT and CDR2 is SNEGSKA (reference sequence). CDR3 sequence: CSATWGRTYEQYF. In DNA form, the CDR3 reads TGCAGTGCTACATGGGGTCGAACCTACGAGCAGTACTTC.

There are a few counts of this clonotype. The J gene is TRBJ1-1, the V gene TRBV12-3 or TRBV12-4; D remains ambiguous. The CDR3 has 13 residues. With 4 bases removed from V and 2 bases from J, the gap between germline ends came to 8 bases. The chain's CDR3 is CASSWQQNTEAFF. DNA for the CDR3: TGTGCCAGCAGTTGGCAGCAAAACACTGAAGCTTTCTTT.

In regard to this clonotype: At one end the junction does not follow the germline gene, possibly because of a read error. The CDR3 DNA reads TGTACCAGCTCGGGTCAGAGGGCTCCCAATGAGCAGTTCTTC. Amino acids: CTSSGQRAPNEQFF. This chain connects TRBV18 to TRBJ2-1, with a possible D match to TRBD2 (5 bases). Germline V gives CDR1 KGHSH, CDR2 LQKENI. The CDR3 has 14 residues.

This clonotype was found a few times. This chain joins TRBV18 and TRBJ1-2; D remains ambiguous. CDR1 is KGHSH, CDR2 LQKENI, per germline. Trimming took off 2 bases at V and 1 base at J, with 8 bases between the two ends. This CDR3 is built from 14 residues. CDR3 in amino acids: CASSPTEYNYGYTF. CDR3 bases: TGTGCCAGCTCACCAACGGAATATAACTATGGCTACACCTTC.

The chain recombines TRBV5-1 with TRBJ1-1; D possibly corresponds to TRBD1 (5 bases). From germline, CDR1 is SGHRS and CDR2 YFSETQ. CDR3 length equals 14 residues. Trimming removed 6 bases from V and 4 bases from J, with 16 bases in between. In nucleotides, the CDR3 is TGCGCCAGCAACCTAGGGGTAGGAAGCACTGAAGCTTTCTTT. Residues: CASNLGVGSTEAFF.

In its sample, this clonotype was seen many times. The chain employs TRBV4-3 and TRBJ2-7, with D perhaps matching TRBD2 (6 bases). The CDR3 spans 18 residues. Germline loops: CDR1 LGHNA, CDR2 YSLEER. Deletions cut 4 bases from V and 3 bases from J, with 25 bases between. For the CDR3, the DNA is TGCGCCAGCAGCCGTACCACAAGCCTAGGAGGGCCCGACTACGAGCAGTACTTC. It encodes CASSRTTSLGGPDYEQYF.

The chain joins TRBV5-1 to TRBJ2-1; the D gene is possibly TRBD2 (6 bases). V was cut by 1 base and J by 3 bases, with 17 bases left in between. The CDR3 length is 17 residues. Germline V CDR1 and CDR2: SGHRS, YFSETQ. The CDR3 sequence is CASSLFGSMLGYNEQFF. The CDR3 DNA reads TGCGCCAGCAGCTTGTTCGGGAGTATGTTGGGCTACAATGAGCAGTTCTTC.

This clonotype was counted between two and nine times. The chain recombines TRBV3-1 with TRBJ2-1, with a possible D match to TRBD1 (6 bases). V was shortened by 2 bases and J by 7 bases, with 15 bases between the two germline ends. The germline V gene encodes CDR1 LGHDT and CDR2 YNNKEL (reference sequence). This CDR3 is built from 15 residues. CDR3 DNA sequence: TGTGCCAGCAGCCAAAACAGGGTGACCCCGAATGAGCAGTTCTTC. Translated: CASSQNRVTPNEQFF.

This clonotype was seen at least ten times. CDR3 amino acids: CASSQRAGYNEQFF. CDR3 sequence (DNA): TGCGCCAGCAGCCAGAGAGCGGGGTACAATGAGCAGTTCTTC. The rearrangement links TRBV4-3 to TRBJ2-1, with 7 bases fitting TRBD2. The V and J ends lost 3 bases and 4 bases, in that order; junction bases with no gene match: 3. Germline V gene sequence: CDR1 LGHNA, CDR2 YSLEER. The CDR3 totals 14 residues.

The chain joins TRBV11-3 to TRBJ2-3; TRBD2 agrees at 11 bases. Germline CDR1 is SGHNT and CDR2 is YENEEA. This CDR3 is built from 17 residues. V trimming: 1 base; J trimming: 1 base; junction bases outside the gene matches: 4. The CDR3 spells CASSLGLLAGGTDTQYF. In nucleotides, the CDR3 is TGTGCCAGCAGCTTAGGCCTACTAGCGGGAGGCACAGATACGCAGTATTTT.

With respect to this clonotype: A much larger clone is a single base away; this may be a read error. CDR3 DNA: TGTGCCAGCAGCCTTCTGGGCAGAGTGAACAATGAAGCTTTCTTT. This gives the protein CASSLLGRVNNEAFF. This rearrangement joins TRBV7-9 to TRBJ1-1; D unclear. This CDR3 is 15 amino acids long. The V gene's germline CDR1 is SEHNR and CDR2 FQNEAQ (reference sequence).

The rearrangement uses TRBV27 and TRBJ2-3, with 9 bases fitting TRBD2. The germline V gene encodes CDR1 MNHEY and CDR2 SMNVEV (reference sequence). V was pared by 3 bases and J by 3 bases, with 10 bases of the junction left unmatched. The CDR3 contains 17 residues. For the CDR3, the DNA is TGTGCCAGCAGTTTGTGGTTAGCGGGAGTTGGGACAGATACGCAGTATTTT. This codes for CASSLWLAGVGTDTQYF.

In this sample, this clonotype turned up a few times. The V gene is TRBV4-3, the J gene TRBJ2-7; 12 nucleotides line up with TRBD2. V dropped 0 bases and J dropped 0; count of bases not matched to a gene: 6. The CDR3 runs 18 residues. The germline V gene has CDR1 LGHNA and CDR2 YSLEER. The CDR3 region is CASSQEVSSGGVSYEQYF. The CDR3 bases are TGCGCCAGCAGCCAAGAAGTGTCTAGCGGGGGGGTCTCCTACGAGCAGTACTTC.

The table lists this clonotype with many counts. This chain uses TRBV12-3 or TRBV12-4 with TRBJ2-7; D not resolved. V was trimmed by 0 bases and J by 3 bases, leaving 9 bases between them. CDR3 length: 14 amino acids. The CDR3 DNA reads TGTGCCAGCAGTTTAGCGCAAGGGTACTACGAGCAGTACTTC. Amino acids: CASSLAQGYYEQYF.

This sequence joins TRBV20-1 and TRBJ1-3; D may be TRBD1 (6 bases). CDR1 is DFQATT and CDR2 is SNEGSKA in the germline V gene (reference sequence). With 3 bases removed from V and 1 base from J, the gap between germline ends came to 10 bases. This CDR3 has 14 amino acids. As DNA, the CDR3 is TGCAGTGCTAGGGCCAGGGGTTCTGGAAACACCATATATTTT. Amino acid sequence: CSARARGSGNTIYF.

The chain has TRBV3-1 and TRBJ2-1; 10 nucleotides line up with TRBD1. The junction had 5 bases not matched to a gene; V was cut back by 4 bases and J by 2 bases. In germline, CDR1 is LGHDT, CDR2 YNNKEL (reference sequence). The CDR3 extends over 16 amino acids. The CDR3 protein is CASSLTGTGAYNEQFF. The CDR3, as DNA: TGTGCCAGCAGCCTTACCGGGACAGGGGCCTACAATGAGCAGTTCTTC.

This clonotype was detected a few times. The rearrangement uses TRBV20-1 and TRBJ2-2; D gene uncertain. The V gene lost 5 bases and the J gene lost 1 base, with 5 bases spanning the gap. The CDR3 totals 12 residues. Germline loops: CDR1 DFQATT, CDR2 SNEGSKA (reference sequence). CDR3 nucleotides: TGCAGTGCTCCAGGGAACACCGGGGAGCTGTTTTTT. Translated: CSAPGNTGELFF.

This clonotype was seen many times. V and J are TRBV20-1 and TRBJ2-7; a weak D match, TRBD2 (5 bases). The CDR3 loop spans 11 amino acids. Germline V lookup: CDR1 DFQATT, CDR2 SNEGSKA (reference sequence). Trimming removed 6 bases at V and 2 bases at J, with 8 bases between. The DNA of the CDR3 is TGCAGTGCGACCGGGACCTACGAGCAGTACTTC. This sequence encodes CSATGTYEQYF.

CDR3 coding DNA: TGCGCCAGCAGTGAAGTCCCCCCAGTGGGGGGCAGGTACAATGAGCAGTTCTTC. It yields the protein CASSEVPPVGGRYNEQFF. This rearrangement joins TRBV10-1 to TRBJ2-1, with D tentatively TRBD1 or TRBD2 (6 bases each). The CDR3 has 18 residues. Trimming shortened V by 3 bases and J by 4 bases, and 22 bases separated the two germline ends. CDR1 and CDR2 from the germline V gene are WNHNN and SYGVQD (reference sequence).